These 32 T cell receptor beta chains originate from one sample sequenced in a study. TCRdb passed the 5' RACE reads through MiXCR, listing each CDR3 protein once. The table lists about 55,000 distinct CDR3 sequences, 17% of them singletons. The sample comprised naive CD4+ T cells sorted from blood. The subset was: naive CD4+ T cells, CD4+CD45RA+CD25-. Receptors originate from a female donor with breast cancer.

The chain uses TRBV12-3 or TRBV12-4 and TRBJ2-1; D gene ambiguous. V shed 6 bases and J shed 6 bases, with 6 bases lying between them. The CDR3 has 11 amino acids. The chain's CDR3 is CASRLSNEQFF. The CDR3, as DNA: TGTGCCAGCAGGCTCTCCAATGAGCAGTTCTTC.

This clonotype was seen at least ten times. The gene calls are TRBV9 and TRBJ2-4; 10 bases are a match to TRBD1. V dropped 4 bases and J dropped 8; count of bases not matched to a gene: 9. The germline V gene has CDR1 SGDLS and CDR2 YYNGEE. The CDR3 totals 15 residues. CDR3 protein: CASSPTGQGDYIQYF. In DNA, the CDR3 is TGTGCCAGCAGCCCAACCGGACAGGGGGATTACATTCAGTACTTC.

The V and J genes are TRBV5-1 and TRBJ1-1; D might be TRBD1 (6 bases). The CDR3 extends over 15 amino acids. V lost 2 bases, J lost 3 bases, and 14 bases lay in between. The germline gives CDR1 SGHRS, CDR2 YFSETQ. This CDR3 is CASSFGDTDHTEAFF. The CDR3 DNA reads as TGCGCCAGCAGCTTCGGGGACACCGATCACACTGAAGCTTTCTTT.

In its sample, this clonotype was seen a few times. V usage is TRBV5-1 and J usage is TRBJ2-7, with 10 bases identical to TRBD2. After removal of 4 bases from V and 5 bases from J, the junction contained 18 bases not matched to a gene. Germline V gene lookup returns CDR1 SGHRS and CDR2 YFSETQ. CDR3 length: 18 residues. The DNA of the CDR3 is TGCGCCAGCAGCACCAGGACAGGGAGGGGACTAGCGAATAACGAGCAGTACTTC. Translating it yields CASSTRTGRGLANNEQYF.

This clonotype was counted only a few times. The J gene is TRBJ1-1, the V gene TRBV7-9; D is undetermined. Between the trimmed V and J ends, which lost 5 bases and 2 bases, there was a span of 9 bases. This CDR3 has 13 amino acids. CDR1 SEHNR and CDR2 FQNEAQ come from the germline V gene (reference sequence). This CDR3 is CASSNRENTEAFF. The CDR3 DNA reads as TGTGCCAGCAGCAATCGGGAAAACACTGAAGCTTTCTTT.

The chain carries TRBV24-1 and TRBJ2-1; 11 bases fit TRBD1. Germline CDR1 is KGHDR and CDR2 is SFDVKD. CDR3 length: 18 amino acids. V dropped 3 bases and J dropped 7; count of bases not matched to a gene: 13. CDR3 in amino acids: CATSDIGQGATRANEQFF. CDR3 sequence (DNA): TGTGCCACCAGTGATATCGGACAGGGGGCAACTAGGGCGAATGAGCAGTTCTTC.

The chain joins TRBV20-1 to TRBJ1-1; TRBD1 agrees at 9 bases. Trimming at V came to 4 bases and at J to 5 bases, leaving 8 bases not matched to a gene. Germline loops: CDR1 DFQATT, CDR2 SNEGSKA (reference sequence). There are 14 residues in the CDR3. In DNA form, the CDR3 reads TGCAGTGCTATTAACAGGGGGCGAGGAACTGAAGCTTTCTTT. It translates to CSAINRGRGTEAFF.

This clonotype was seen only a few times. The CDR3 is CASSEPGTVLSEQYF. CDR3 sequence (DNA): TGTGCCAGCAGCGAACCCGGGACAGTCCTATCCGAGCAGTACTTC. The gene calls are TRBV7-8 and TRBJ2-7; 7 bases map to TRBD1. CDR3 length: 15 residues. Germline CDR1 and CDR2: SGHVS and FQNEAQ. The junction had 13 bases not matched to a gene; V was cut back by 5 bases and J by 6 bases.

In its sample, this clonotype was seen many times. The gene calls are TRBV12-3 or TRBV12-4 and TRBJ2-5; 9 bases map to TRBD1. This CDR3 has 16 residues. Germline trimming cut 5 bases from V and 5 bases from J; bases unmatched to any gene: 12. CDR3 sequence (DNA): TGTGCCAGCAGTGTCTCCGGGACAGGGTTATTGGAGACCCAGTACTTC. This sequence encodes CASSVSGTGLLETQYF.

The V and J genes are TRBV4-1 and TRBJ1-2; no definite D call. The germline gives CDR1 MGHRA, CDR2 YSYEKL. V lost 1 base and J 4 bases, leaving 10 bases between the germline ends. The CDR3 sequence is 14 residues long. The CDR3 DNA reads as TGCGCCAGCAGCCAAGTCTTAGGAGGCTATGGCTACACCTTC. Translation: CASSQVLGGYGYTF.

Only a few counts were recorded for this clonotype. The chain recombines TRBV12-3 or TRBV12-4 with TRBJ2-7; D is unclear. V lost 3 bases and J lost 7, with 10 bases in between. The CDR3 totals 12 residues. CDR3 DNA sequence: TGTGCCAGCAGTTTGATAGACTGGGAGCAGTACTTC. Amino acid sequence: CASSLIDWEQYF.

CDR3 loop: CASSLTRAGNTGELFF. CDR3 nucleotide sequence: TGTGCCAGCAGCTTAACACGAGCAGGGAACACCGGGGAGCTGTTTTTT. The chain carries TRBV7-3 and TRBJ2-2; no definite D call. The germline gives CDR1 SGHTA, CDR2 FQGTGA. This CDR3 region has 16 residues. Between the trimmed V and J ends, which lost 0 bases and 1 base, there was a span of 9 bases.

This chain links TRBV10-1 with TRBJ2-1; a weak D match, TRBD1 (5 bases). V shed 7 bases and J shed 2 bases, with 15 bases lying between them. Per the germline V gene, CDR1 is WNHNN and CDR2 is SYGVQD (reference sequence). The CDR3 totals 15 residues. The CDR3, as DNA: TGCGCCAGCAATTCAATTCAGGGTCCCTACAATGAGCAGTTCTTC. It is translated as CASNSIQGPYNEQFF.

Details on this clonotype: It may be a read error: a sequence one base away is much more abundant. Given the absence of the conserved phenylalanine or tryptophan at the CDR3 end, a read error is likely. This chain connects TRBV20-1 to TRBJ2-5; TRBD2 matches 11 bases. The CDR3 totals 17 residues. V lost 3 bases and J lost 2; bases outside the gene matches: 11. The V gene's germline CDR1 is DFQATT and CDR2 SNEGSKA (reference sequence). The CDR3 loop is CSARGIAGGMTQETQYC. CDR3 coding DNA: TGCAGTGCTAGGGGGATAGCGGGAGGGATGACACAAGAGACCCAGTACTGC.

There are a few counts of this clonotype. This chain uses TRBV20-1 with TRBJ1-1; possible D gene TRBD1, 5 bases. The CDR3 extends over 16 amino acids. Germline CDR1 is DFQATT and CDR2 is SNEGSKA (reference sequence). V lost 1 base and J 0 bases, leaving 15 bases between the germline ends. In nucleotides, the CDR3 is TGCAGTGCTAGAGTCAACCCGGGACTGCTGAACACTGAAGCTTTCTTT. It translates to CSARVNPGLLNTEAFF.

The table lists this clonotype with a few counts. The gene calls are TRBV27 and TRBJ1-6; 9 nucleotides line up with TRBD1. V gave up 3 bases and J gave up 3 bases; unmatched junction bases: 6. Germline V gene lookup returns CDR1 MNHEY and CDR2 SMNVEV (reference sequence). The CDR3 spans 17 residues. The CDR3 nucleotides are TGTGCCAGCAGTTTTGGGACAGGGTTTGACTATAATTCACCCCTCCACTTT. Protein sequence: CASSFGTGFDYNSPLHF.

The chain carries TRBV7-2 and TRBJ2-1, with a tentative D call TRBD2 (5 bases). The CDR3 is 13 residues long. V was pared by 5 bases and J by 8 bases, with 13 bases between. The germline V gene encodes CDR1 SGHTA and CDR2 FQGNSA. The CDR3 loop is CASSDYYVDEQFF. CDR3 bases: TGTGCCAGCAGCGACTATTACGTGGATGAGCAGTTCTTC.

This clonotype showed up just a few times. No conserved phenylalanine or tryptophan is present at the end of the CDR3, so a read error is the likely explanation. The chain uses TRBV7-2 and TRBJ2-1; D is unclear. The CDR3 extends over 13 amino acids. Trimming left V 1 base short and J 8 bases short, with 9 bases between. The germline CDR1 and CDR2 sequences are SGHTA and FQGNSA. CDR3 DNA: TGTGCCAGCAGCTTAGTTCGTGGGGATGAGCAGTTCCTC. Translation: CASSLVRGDEQFL.

This clonotype was counted many times. The CDR3 DNA reads TGTGCCAGCAGTTACCGTGGGGGGGCCAAAAACATTCAGTACTTC. Amino acids: CASSYRGGAKNIQYF. The chain employs TRBV6-5 and TRBJ2-4; D possibly corresponds to TRBD2 (6 bases). The CDR3 is made up of 15 amino acids. The germline gives CDR1 MNHEY, CDR2 SVGAGI. The V and J ends lost 2 bases and 1 base respectively, with 9 bases between them.

The sample holds a few counts of this clonotype. The CDR3 DNA reads as TGTGCCAGCAGCCGACCTGACGGGAGGGGCACAGATACGCAGTATTTT. Translation: CASSRPDGRGTDTQYF. The chain recombines TRBV3-1 with TRBJ2-3; 8 bases are shared with TRBD2. The CDR3 runs 16 residues. Germline values: CDR1 LGHDT, CDR2 YNNKEL (reference sequence). V lost 4 bases, J lost 1 base, and 7 bases stayed unmatched.

V and J are TRBV6-2 or TRBV6-3 and TRBJ2-7, with D hard to call. The CDR3 is 13 residues long. Germline V gives CDR1 MNHEY, CDR2 SVGEGT. Trimming left V 5 bases short and J 3 bases short, with 11 bases between. The CDR3 is CASSRLGDYEQYF. The CDR3 nucleotides read TGTGCCAGCAGTCGTCTTGGGGACTACGAGCAGTACTTC.

In this sample, this clonotype turned up many times. The rearrangement uses TRBV20-1 and TRBJ1-1; D uncertain. Germline loops: CDR1 DFQATT, CDR2 SNEGSKA (reference sequence). This CDR3 spans 14 amino acids. V was clipped by 2 bases and J by 4 bases, with 14 bases between them. The CDR3 DNA reads TGCAGTGCTAGAAAAGGGATGGTCAGCACTGAAGCTTTCTTT. As protein: CSARKGMVSTEAFF.

This clonotype was found many times. The genes are TRBV7-3 and TRBJ2-7; 7 bases line up with TRBD2. The CDR3 covers 19 residues. Germline loops: CDR1 SGHTA, CDR2 FQGTGA. V trimming: 1 base; J trimming: 0 bases; junction bases outside the gene matches: 15. CDR3 protein: CASSLRGKRLAPISYEQYF. In nucleotides, the CDR3 is TGTGCCAGCAGCTTAAGGGGCAAAAGACTAGCTCCGATCTCCTACGAGCAGTACTTC.

The CDR3 sequence is CASSPGTDGGNQPQHF. The CDR3 DNA reads as TGCGCCAGCAGCCCGGGGACAGACGGGGGCAATCAGCCCCAGCATTTT. The rearrangement uses TRBV5-1 and TRBJ1-5; 7 nucleotides match TRBD1. This CDR3 spans 16 amino acids. The trim removed 4 bases at V and 2 bases at J, leaving 9 bases unmatched. CDR1 and CDR2 (germline): SGHRS, YFSETQ.

In this sample, this clonotype turned up a few times. The rearrangement joins TRBV7-2 to TRBJ1-2; TRBD1 might be the D (5 bases). V was shortened by 4 bases and J by 8 bases, with 11 bases between the two germline ends. This CDR3 has 12 residues. Germline CDR1 reads SGHTA; CDR2 reads FQGNSA. The CDR3 DNA follows: TGTGCCAGCAGCTCACAGGTCGACGGCTACACCTTC. As protein: CASSSQVDGYTF.

The V and J genes are TRBV10-3 and TRBJ1-1; 7 bases line up with TRBD1. Germline lookup yields CDR1 ENHRY and CDR2 SYGVKD. Losses at the gene ends were 2 bases for V and 8 bases for J; bases not matched to a gene: 11. The CDR3 length is 15 residues. This CDR3 reads CAISEGQVPVQEAFF. CDR3 nucleotide sequence: TGTGCCATCAGTGAGGGACAGGTTCCTGTCCAAGAAGCTTTCTTT.

For the CDR3, the DNA is TGTGCCAGCAGCGTAGAGTCGCGAGCGGGAGGAGAGACCCAGTACTTC. It yields the protein CASSVESRAGGETQYF. This sequence joins TRBV9 and TRBJ2-5, with 9 bases lining up with TRBD2. Germline CDR1 is SGDLS and CDR2 is YYNGEE. The CDR3 runs to 16 residues. J lost 4 bases, V lost 0 bases, and 7 bases had no gene match. Full variable domain (missing parts from reference TRBV9 and TRBJ2-5): DSGVTQTPKHLITATGQRVTLRCSPRSGDLSVYWYQQSLDQGLQFLIQYYNGEERAKGNILERFSAQQFPDLHSELNLSSLELGDSALYFCASSVESRAGGETQYFGPGTRLLVL.

This clonotype was seen repeatedly, ten times or more. The chain has TRBV6-2 or TRBV6-3 and TRBJ2-2; D gene ambiguous. The V and J ends lost 2 bases and 4 bases respectively, with 5 bases between them. The germline V gene has CDR1 MNHEY and CDR2 SVGEGT. This CDR3 comprises 13 residues. DNA for the CDR3: TGTGCCAGCAGTTACAGGGCCACCGGGGAGCTGTTTTTT. Its translation is CASSYRATGELFF.

The rearrangement links TRBV7-3 to TRBJ2-1; TRBD2 aligns across 10 bases. J lost 2 bases, V lost 5 bases, and 9 bases had no gene match. The V gene's germline CDR1 is SGHTA and CDR2 FQGTGA. The CDR3 has 17 amino acids. The CDR3 region is CASSPRIAGGTYNEQFF. In DNA form, the CDR3 reads TGTGCCAGCAGCCCCCGAATAGCGGGAGGTACCTACAATGAGCAGTTCTTC. The full variable domain, completed using reference TRBV7-3 and TRBJ2-1, is GAGVSQTPSNKVTEKGKYVELRCDPISGHTALYWYRQSLGQGPEFLIYFQGTGAADDSGLPNDRFFAVRPEGSVSTLKIQRTERGDSAVYLCASSPRIAGGTYNEQFFGPGTRLTVL.

This clonotype was found many times. The CDR3 nucleotides are TGTGCCAGCGCAGGGGGCCGGGATGAAAAACTGTTTTTT. Protein product: CASAGGRDEKLFF. The chain uses TRBV7-2 and TRBJ1-4; 8 nucleotides agree with TRBD1. With 8 bases clipped from V and 6 bases from J, the junction kept 5 bases outside the gene matches. The germline CDR1 and CDR2 sequences are SGHTA and FQGNSA. The CDR3 is 13 residues long.

This clonotype turned up a few times. The J gene is TRBJ2-7, the V gene TRBV5-5; perhaps TRBD2 as D (6 bases). CDR3 length: 14 amino acids. V lost 4 bases to trimming and J lost 0 bases, with 11 bases between them. CDR1 and CDR2 from the germline V gene are SGHKS and YYEKEE (reference sequence). The CDR3 here is CASSHVGGSYEQYF. For the CDR3, the DNA is TGTGCCAGCAGCCACGTGGGAGGCTCCTACGAGCAGTACTTC.

V gene TRBV4-3 combines with J gene TRBJ1-5; D may be TRBD1 (5 bases). Per the germline V gene, CDR1 is LGHNA and CDR2 is YSLEER. V was trimmed by 0 bases and J by 4 bases, leaving 10 bases between them. This CDR3 contains 15 residues. Written as DNA, the CDR3 is TGCGCCAGCAGCCAAGAGTATCGGGGGAATCAGCCCCAGCATTTT. This codes for CASSQEYRGNQPQHF.